The T cell receptor beta chain under discussion was sequenced for a study of cytomegalovirus exposure and HLA in healthy donors (TCRdb year 2017). Describing the broader study: In an earlier analysis of several hundred of the donors, under 300 Gb of sequence data and about 110 million unique TCR beta sequences from 150 million to 200 million T cells were reported. An early release that covered several hundred HLA-typed donors contained 300 to 350 gigabases of sequencing data and approximately 85 million unique TCR sequences. Across under 500 genotyped donors of the cohort, an average of about 200,000 unique TCR beta nucleotide sequences per donor were sequenced, and about a sixth of those sequences were non-productive. Of the 300 to 450 genotyped donors, approximately 80% were placed in the genetic ancestry cluster associated with self-reported Caucasian donors. The study combined high-throughput TCR immunosequencing, statistical association of individual TCRs with disease status, and machine learning to predict cytomegalovirus infection status. An earlier analysis of fewer than 700 of the donors applied high-throughput TCR beta sequencing to assess whether each TCR beta V gene segment acted as functional or pseudogenic. The aim of the study was to test whether cataloging public T cell receptors could identify signatures of past pathogen exposure. Both class I and class II loci were covered by HLA typing, at four-digit resolution. Because of strong linkage in the cohort, five DR-DQ haplotypes were treated as single units for association and clustering. The later analysis used no new phenotypic data to find candidate immune exposures, relying instead on TCR beta sequences and their occurrence across donors. Using immunosequencing, the study profiled T cell repertoires from roughly 650 subjects and related those repertoires to cytomegalovirus serostatus. A later analysis re-analyzed previously published TCR beta repertoires from roughly 630 donors and added high-resolution HLA genotyping to study TCR occurrence patterns. Genome-wide SNP genotypes for about 65% of the roughly 670 donors were used in a later genetic analysis, which treated that subset as a discovery cohort. Every discovery cohort repertoire had been produced on one sequencing platform. A separate validation cohort of approximately 130 different subjects was used in addition to the roughly 620-subject first cohort. Typing coverage differed by locus: A, B, C, DRB1 and DQB1 were typed in roughly 629-640 donors, DQA1 in 500 to 550, DPA1 in around 600, and DPB1 in 472. Alongside the repertoire data, information on donor age, sex, ethnicity and CMV serostatus was compiled. Summary of the overall study and its limitations: A later analysis found that most CMV-associated TCR beta chains appeared HLA-restricted, with HLA associations seemingly driven largely by CMV exposure. Some IMGT-functional V segments, including TRBV6-2 and TRBV6-3, could not be distinguished by the 87-base-pair reads and were therefore excluded. CMV serostatus was the only immune exposure information available for the cohort. A few of the identified cytomegalovirus-associated TCR beta chains were confirmed in vitro to be specific for cytomegalovirus antigens. In a later analysis, the rate of TCR association differed among HLA loci, with DRB1 alleles having the most associated TCRs and HLA-C alleles having the fewest. The study listed approximately 150 TCR beta chains as associated with cytomegalovirus. A later analysis associated 16,951 TCR beta sequences with specific HLA alleles at a false discovery rate of 0.05. Correlated functional status among segregating V segments might reflect linkage disequilibrium, but an unknown experimental factor could not be ruled out. While some public TCRs were present in many individuals, most TCR sequences turned up only very rarely across donors. A further reported finding was that TCR beta sequences accurately predicted the HLA-A and HLA-B alleles for most subjects in the first cohort. Compared with equally common non-associated chains, HLA-associated TCR beta chains in a later analysis were more clonally expanded and had lower generation probabilities. In a later genetic analysis, fewer N-insertions in productive TCRs were reported among donors in an Asian-associated ancestry cluster than the roughly 700-donor mean. Because some donors lacked HLA typing at each locus, the association tests relied only on the typed subset. Broadly in line with IMGT annotations, most TCR beta V segments showed up in productive rearrangements about 87% or about 30% of the time in an earlier analysis of roughly 590 of the donors. When HLA alleles, especially DR and DQ, strongly co-occurred, TCR associations were difficult to assign to individual alleles. Because counts were too low, roughly 17 rarely observed V segments, including chromosome 9 orphons, were left out of the earlier analysis of 500 to 650 of the donors. The authors suggested that the approach could potentially be generalized to other disease states and immunological phenotypes. The classifier was reported to diagnose cytomegalovirus status with high specificity and sensitivity in both the original and validation cohorts. A cluster of highly shared sequence variants was judged likely to represent a technical artifact of the sequencing pipeline. Roughly uniform sequencing depth across donors was assumed in presence/absence analyses, although this assumption may not hold. Several of the top co-occurrence clusters appeared to be linked to parvovirus B19, influenza, CMV and Epstein-Barr virus, according to a later analysis. V-gene and J-gene trimming of TCR beta chains was associated with a missense DCLRE1C variant in a later genetic analysis, and the association was replicated in an independent cohort. This cohort had only TCR beta chains sequenced, and the lack of alpha or paired-chain data limited which features could be detected.

The germline V gene provides CDR1 MNHNS and CDR2 SASEGT. V is pruned by 3 bases and J by 10 bases, leaving 6 bases of the junction without a gene match. The CDR3 sequence holds 14 residues, the cysteine and phenylalanine included. Only CDR3 DNA is held: 42 bases, read in frame from base 1. A remark on this clone: Which antigen it targets is not known. It has no much larger one-base neighbor in the sample; base qualities were not kept.

The cohort was made up of 500 to 850 healthy bone marrow donors. All cohort members were sampled while nominally healthy, although unrecorded immune exposures were likely present. The donor was CMV seropositive and was included in the group of some 290 seropositive cohort members. A peripheral blood sample was collected from each donor, and TCR beta sequencing was performed on peripheral blood mononuclear cells. The Qiagen DNeasy Blood Extraction Kit was used to extract genomic DNA from the blood cell samples. The library was built by means of the immunoSEQ multiplex PCR assay. The multiplex PCR relied on a mix of 60 forward primers for TCR Vbeta segments and 13 reverse primers for TCR Jbeta segments. A multiplex PCR assay on genomic DNA amplified the CDR3 region of rearranged TCR beta genes. Amplified TCR beta libraries were sequenced as 87-base-pair reads on the Illumina HiSeq System. The authors processed their data as follows. Across the 670 or so repertoires, a later analysis counted some 81 million unique TCR beta chains, roughly 11 million of which were shared by at least two donors. Raw reads were error-corrected and collapsed into unique sequences by a nearest-neighbor algorithm in which closely related sequences were merged to remove PCR and sequencing errors. Alignment of CDR3 sequences to IMGT reference sequences was used to assign V, D and J gene segments. For a sequence to be retained, a match of at least six nucleotides to both a V gene segment and a J gene segment was required. A rearrangement was called productive if the CDR3 had no stop codons and remained in frame with V and J, and every other rearrangement was called non-productive. CDR3 was defined by IMGT convention, running from the second conserved V-encoded cysteine to the conserved J-encoded phenylalanine. The earlier analysis of 587 of the donors excluded any sequence lacking an unambiguous match to a single V gene segment. An earlier analysis of several hundred of the donors called V segments functional above 56.7% productive rearrangements and segregating when the between-donor standard deviation exceeded 5%. To diagnose cytomegalovirus status from the catalog of TCR beta chain sequences, a statistical classification framework was built. In a later analysis, V and J genes were assigned by comparing TCR nucleotide sequences against IMGT/GENE-DB human TR gene sequences. In a later analysis, CDR3 sequences and most-parsimonious VDJ recombination scenarios were assigned using the TCRdist pipeline. A later analysis defined each TCR beta chain by its CDR3 amino acid sequence plus V-gene family, and excluded reads lacking a unique V-gene family. In a later analysis, around 650 highly shared, low-generation-probability nucleotide sequences were removed to address suspected cross-contamination and a sequencing artifact. A later analysis calculated a clonal expansion index for each public chain from normalized within-repertoire ranks of inferred template counts. In a later analysis, generation probabilities were computed using a VDJ recombination model fitted to out-of-frame rearrangements, and the results were checked against IGoR. In a later analysis, TCR-TCR, TCR-HLA and TCR-CMV co-occurrence was scored with hypergeometric tests, and a repertoire-size bias correction was applied to TCR pairs. To estimate false discovery rates, a later analysis permuted the HLA or CMV assignments 20 times. In a later analysis, co-occurring TCRs were grouped using DBSCAN, and TCRdist sequence similarity was added for clustering within HLA-allele-positive subsets. Repertoires with fewer than 30,000 or more than 120,000 public chains, plus five repertoires with anomalous nucleotide sharing, were excluded from co-occurrence clustering. Held by TCRdb, this immuneACCESS table contains in-frame sequences only and omits some clones. Under half of the omission traces to an unresolved V gene where checked; the cause of the rest is unknown. V and J calls and clone size are copied from that table; D and trimming were computed from the DNA. The sample yields 150,000 or so clones; over 75% were counted once. 1% to 1.5% of the sample rests with the top ten.

This TCR was recovered from a man aged 45-65 years in good health and CMV-seropositive. The sequencing input was PBMCs. The sequence links TRBV6-1 to TRBJ1-6; TRBD1 agrees with 7 junctional bases. The DNA is TGTGCCAGCAGTGAGCGACAGGGTCACTCACCCCTCCACTTT. The translation is CASSERQGHSPLHF.